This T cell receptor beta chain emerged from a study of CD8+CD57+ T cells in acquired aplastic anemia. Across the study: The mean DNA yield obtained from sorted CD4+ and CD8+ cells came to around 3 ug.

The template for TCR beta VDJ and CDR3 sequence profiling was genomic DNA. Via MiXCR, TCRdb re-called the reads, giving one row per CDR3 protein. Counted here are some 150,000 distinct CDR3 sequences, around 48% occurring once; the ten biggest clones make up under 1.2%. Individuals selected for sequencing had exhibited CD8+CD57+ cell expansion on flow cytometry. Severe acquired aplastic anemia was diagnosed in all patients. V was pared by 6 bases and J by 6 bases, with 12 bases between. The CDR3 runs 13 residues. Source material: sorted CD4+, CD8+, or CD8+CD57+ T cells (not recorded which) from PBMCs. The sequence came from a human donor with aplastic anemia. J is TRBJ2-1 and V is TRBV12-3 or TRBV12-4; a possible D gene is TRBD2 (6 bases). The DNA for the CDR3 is TGTGCCAGCAGCCCCGGCGGGGTCAATGAGCAGTTCTTC. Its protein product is CASSPGGVNEQFF.